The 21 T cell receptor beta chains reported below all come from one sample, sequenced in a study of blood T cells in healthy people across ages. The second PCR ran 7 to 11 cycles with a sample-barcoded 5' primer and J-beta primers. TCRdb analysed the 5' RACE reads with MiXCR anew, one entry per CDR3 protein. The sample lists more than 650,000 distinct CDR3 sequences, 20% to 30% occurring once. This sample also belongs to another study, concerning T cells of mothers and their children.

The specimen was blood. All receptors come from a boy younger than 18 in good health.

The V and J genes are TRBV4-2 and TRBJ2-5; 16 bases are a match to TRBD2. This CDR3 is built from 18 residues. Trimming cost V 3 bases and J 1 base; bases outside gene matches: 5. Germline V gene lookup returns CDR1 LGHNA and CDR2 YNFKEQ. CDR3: CASSHGTSGGVIQETQYF. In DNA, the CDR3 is TGTGCCAGCAGCCATGGGACTAGCGGGGGGGTCATCCAAGAGACCCAGTACTTC.

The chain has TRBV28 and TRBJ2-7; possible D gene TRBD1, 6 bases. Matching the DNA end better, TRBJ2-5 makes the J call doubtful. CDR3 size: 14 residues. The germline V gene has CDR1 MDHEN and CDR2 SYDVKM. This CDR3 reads CASSWAGDQETQYF. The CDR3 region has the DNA TGTGCCAGCAGTTGGGCAGGGGACCAAGAGACCCAGTACTTC.

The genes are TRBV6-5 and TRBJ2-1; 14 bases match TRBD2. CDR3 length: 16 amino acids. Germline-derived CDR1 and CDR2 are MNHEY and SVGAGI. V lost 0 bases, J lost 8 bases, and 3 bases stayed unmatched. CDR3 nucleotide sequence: TGTGCCAGCAGTTACTCGGGACTAGCGGGAGTGGATGAGCAGTTCTTC. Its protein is CASSYSGLAGVDEQFF.

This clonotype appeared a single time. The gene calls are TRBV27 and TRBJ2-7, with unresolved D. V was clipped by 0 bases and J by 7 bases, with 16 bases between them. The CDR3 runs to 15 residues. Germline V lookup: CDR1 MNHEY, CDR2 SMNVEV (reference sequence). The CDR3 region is CASSLSVHENKEQYF. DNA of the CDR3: TGTGCCAGCAGTTTATCTGTCCATGAGAATAAAGAGCAGTACTTC.

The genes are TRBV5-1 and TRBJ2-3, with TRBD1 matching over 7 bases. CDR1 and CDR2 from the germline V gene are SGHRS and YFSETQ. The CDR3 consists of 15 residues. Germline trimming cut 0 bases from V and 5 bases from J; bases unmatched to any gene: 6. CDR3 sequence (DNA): TGCGCCAGCAGCTTGGATGGGACAGTGGGAGATACGCAGTATTTT. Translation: CASSLDGTVGDTQYF.

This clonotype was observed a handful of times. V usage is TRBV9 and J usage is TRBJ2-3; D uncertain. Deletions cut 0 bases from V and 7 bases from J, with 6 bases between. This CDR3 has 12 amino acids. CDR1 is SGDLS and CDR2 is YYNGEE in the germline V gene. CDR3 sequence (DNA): TGTGCCAGCAGCGTAGAGGCGAATACGCAGTATTTT. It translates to CASSVEANTQYF.

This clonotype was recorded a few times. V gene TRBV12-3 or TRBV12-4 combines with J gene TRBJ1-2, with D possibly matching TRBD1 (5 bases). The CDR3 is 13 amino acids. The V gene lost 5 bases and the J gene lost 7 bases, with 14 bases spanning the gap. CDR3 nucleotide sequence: TGTGCCAGCAGTCAGACAGCCCGAGGTGGCTACACCTTC. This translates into CASSQTARGGYTF.

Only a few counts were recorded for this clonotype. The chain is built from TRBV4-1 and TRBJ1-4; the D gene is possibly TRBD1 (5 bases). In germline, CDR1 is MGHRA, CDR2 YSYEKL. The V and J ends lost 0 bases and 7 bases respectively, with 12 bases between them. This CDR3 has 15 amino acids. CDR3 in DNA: TGCGCCAGCAGCCAAGATCCCGGGGACGGTGAAAAACTGTTTTTT. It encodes CASSQDPGDGEKLFF.

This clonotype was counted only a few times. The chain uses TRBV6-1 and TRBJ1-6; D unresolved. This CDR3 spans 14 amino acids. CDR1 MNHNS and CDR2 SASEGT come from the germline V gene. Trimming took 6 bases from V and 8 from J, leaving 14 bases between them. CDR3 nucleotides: TGTGCCAGCAGCCCCCGAGAGTCCCATTCACCCCTCCACTTT. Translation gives CASSPRESHSPLHF.

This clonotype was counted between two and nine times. The CDR3 region is CASSYQAAYGYTF. The CDR3 bases are TGTGCCAGCAGTTACCAGGCAGCCTATGGCTACACCTTC. This rearrangement joins TRBV6-5 to TRBJ1-2; no clear D gene. Trimming left V 2 bases short and J 4 bases short, with 8 bases between. The V gene's germline CDR1 is MNHEY and CDR2 SVGAGI. The CDR3 sequence is 13 residues long.

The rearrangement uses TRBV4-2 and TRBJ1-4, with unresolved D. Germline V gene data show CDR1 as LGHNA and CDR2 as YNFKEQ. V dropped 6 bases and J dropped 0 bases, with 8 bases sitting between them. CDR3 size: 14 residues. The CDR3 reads CASRQPSTNEKLFF. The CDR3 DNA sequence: TGTGCCAGCAGGCAACCATCAACTAATGAAAAACTGTTTTTT.

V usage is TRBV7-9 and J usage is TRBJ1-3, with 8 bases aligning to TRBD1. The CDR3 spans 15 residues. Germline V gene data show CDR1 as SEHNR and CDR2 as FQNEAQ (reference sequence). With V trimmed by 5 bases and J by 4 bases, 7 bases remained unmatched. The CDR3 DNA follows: TGTGCCAGCAGCCGCGGACAGGGACTCGGAAACACCATATATTTT. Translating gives CASSRGQGLGNTIYF.

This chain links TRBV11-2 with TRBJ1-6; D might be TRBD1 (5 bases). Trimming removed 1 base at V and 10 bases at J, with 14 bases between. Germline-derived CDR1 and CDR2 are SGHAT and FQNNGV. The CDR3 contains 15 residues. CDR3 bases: TGTGCCAGCAGCTTAGGGTGGGACGGAGGATCACCCCTCCACTTT. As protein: CASSLGWDGGSPLHF.

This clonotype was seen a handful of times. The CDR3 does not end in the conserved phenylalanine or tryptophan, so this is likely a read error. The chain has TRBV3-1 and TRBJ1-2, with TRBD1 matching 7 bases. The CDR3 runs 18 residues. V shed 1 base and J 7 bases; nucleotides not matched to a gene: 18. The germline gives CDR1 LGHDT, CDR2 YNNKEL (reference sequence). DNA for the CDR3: TGTGCCAGCAGCCAAGTAGTTGGCAGGGGGTCCCACCCCTTTGGCTACACCCTC. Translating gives CASSQVVGRGSHPFGYTL.

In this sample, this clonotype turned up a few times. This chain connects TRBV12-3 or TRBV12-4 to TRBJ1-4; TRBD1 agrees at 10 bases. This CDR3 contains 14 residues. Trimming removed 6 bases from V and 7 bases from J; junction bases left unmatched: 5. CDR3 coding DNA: TGTGCCAGCAGCACGACAGGGGGCAGTGAAAAACTGTTTTTT. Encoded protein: CASSTTGGSEKLFF.

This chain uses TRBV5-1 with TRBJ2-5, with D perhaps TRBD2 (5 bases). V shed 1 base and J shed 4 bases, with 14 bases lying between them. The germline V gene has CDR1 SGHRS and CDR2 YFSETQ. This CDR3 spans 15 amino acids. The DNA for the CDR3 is TGCGCCAGCAGCTTGAGTTGGAGGAAGGGAGAGACCCAGTACTTC. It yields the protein CASSLSWRKGETQYF.

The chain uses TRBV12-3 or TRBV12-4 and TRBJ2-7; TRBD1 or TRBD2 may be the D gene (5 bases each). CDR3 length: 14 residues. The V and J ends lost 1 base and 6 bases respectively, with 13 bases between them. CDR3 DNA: TGTGCCAGCAGTTTAGGGGGGTCTGTCCGCGAGCAGTACTTC. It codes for CASSLGGSVREQYF.

The CDR3 reads CASSTILAGTYNEQFF. CDR3 in DNA: TGCGCCAGCAGCACCATACTAGCGGGGACCTACAATGAGCAGTTCTTC. The rearrangement links TRBV5-1 to TRBJ2-1, with 10 positions matching TRBD2. The CDR3 covers 16 residues. V lost 4 bases and J lost 2; bases outside the gene matches: 6. The germline V gene encodes CDR1 SGHRS and CDR2 YFSETQ.

As DNA, the CDR3 is TGTGCCAGCAGTCAATGGGCCCCCGGATCTGAGCAGTTCTTC. This codes for CASSQWAPGSEQFF. The chain carries TRBV3-1 and TRBJ2-5; no firm D call. The DNA end is a closer match to TRBJ2-1, so the J assignment may be wrong. This CDR3 has 14 amino acids. Per germline, CDR1 LGHDT and CDR2 YNNKEL (reference sequence).

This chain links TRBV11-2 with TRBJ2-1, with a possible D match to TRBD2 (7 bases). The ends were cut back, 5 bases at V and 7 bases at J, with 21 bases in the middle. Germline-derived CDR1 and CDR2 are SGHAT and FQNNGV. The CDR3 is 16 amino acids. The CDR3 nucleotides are TGTGCCAGCAGCCCTTACAGAGGTGGGGGGGCGAATGAGCAGTTCTTC. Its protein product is CASSPYRGGGANEQFF. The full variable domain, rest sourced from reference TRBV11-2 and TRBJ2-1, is EAGVAQSPRYKIIEKRQSVAFWCNPISGHATLYWYQQILGQGPKLLIQFQNNGVVDDSQLPKDRFSAERLKGVDSTLKIQPAKLEDSAVYLCASSPYRGGGANEQFFGPGTRLTVL.

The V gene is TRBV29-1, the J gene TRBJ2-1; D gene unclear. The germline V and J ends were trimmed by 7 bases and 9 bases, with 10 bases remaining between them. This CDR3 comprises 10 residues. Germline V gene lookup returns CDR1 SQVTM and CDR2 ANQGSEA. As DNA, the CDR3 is TGCAGCGCCCTCAGGACTGAGCAGTTCTTC. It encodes CSALRTEQFF.